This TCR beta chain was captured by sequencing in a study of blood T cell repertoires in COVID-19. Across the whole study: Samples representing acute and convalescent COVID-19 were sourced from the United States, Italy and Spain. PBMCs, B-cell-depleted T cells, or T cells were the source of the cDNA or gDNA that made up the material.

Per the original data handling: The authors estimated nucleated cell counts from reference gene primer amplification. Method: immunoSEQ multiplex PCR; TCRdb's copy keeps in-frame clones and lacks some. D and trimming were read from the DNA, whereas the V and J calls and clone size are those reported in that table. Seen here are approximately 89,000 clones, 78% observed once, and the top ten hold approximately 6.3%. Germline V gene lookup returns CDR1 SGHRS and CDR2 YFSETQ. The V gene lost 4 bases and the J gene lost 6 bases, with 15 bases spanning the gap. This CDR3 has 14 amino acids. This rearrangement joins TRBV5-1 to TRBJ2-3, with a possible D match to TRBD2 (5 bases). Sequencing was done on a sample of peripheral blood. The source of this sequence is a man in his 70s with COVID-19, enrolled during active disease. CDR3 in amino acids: CASSPPLGSDTQYF. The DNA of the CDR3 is TGCGCCAGCAGCCCGCCACTAGGCTCGGATACGCAGTATTTT.